These T cell receptor beta chains were read from a single sample in a study of blood T cell repertoires in COVID-19. The table came from immunoSEQ multiplex PCR; TCRdb's copy has only in-frame clones and leaves some out. The sample consists of 400,000 or so clones, around 89% of them appearing once. Sequenced input: PBMCs or T cells enriched from blood (not recorded which). All receptors come from a man aged 25 to 40 who had recovered from COVID-19. Both conserved end residues are part of each CDR3. A D gene is named only where the DNA matches it firmly. Clone size appears in some rows only: once, few, many, or a class for an expanded clone.

d_gene	j_gene	v_gene	abundance	CDR3aa	CDR3nt
TRBD2	TRBJ2-3	TRBV2	-	CASSEARREGPTDTQYF	TGTGCCAGCAGTGAAGCGCGACGGGAGGGCCCCACAGATACGCAGTATTTT
TRBD2	TRBJ2-5	TRBV7-9	-	CASSLAGSKETQYF	TGTGCCAGCAGTCTAGCGGGATCTAAAGAGACCCAGTACTTC
TRBD1	TRBJ1-5	TRBV5-8	-	CASSLVGQGDQPQHF	TGTGCCAGCAGCTTGGTAGGACAGGGGGATCAGCCCCAGCATTTT
TRBD2	TRBJ2-1	TRBV7-9	-	CASSLWVLAGVDEQFF	TGTGCCAGCAGCTTATGGGTATTAGCGGGAGTGGATGAGCAGTTCTTC
TRBD1	TRBJ2-7	TRBV5-1	-	CASSLAIEGAHEQYF	TGCGCCAGCAGCTTGGCCATCGAGGGGGCCCACGAGCAGTACTTC
TRBD1	TRBJ1-5	TRBV27	-	CASSTGGPNQPQHF	TGTGCCAGCAGTACAGGGGGGCCCAATCAGCCCCAGCATTTT
-	TRBJ1-2	TRBV7-3	-	CASSSDLNGYTF	TGTGCCAGCAGCTCGGACTTGAATGGCTACACCTTC
-	TRBJ2-2	TRBV4-1	few	CASSHRVTGELFF	TGCGCCAGCAGCCACAGGGTAACCGGGGAGCTGTTTTTT
TRBD1	TRBJ2-7	TRBV5-1	few	CASSLDRVGNEQYF	TGCGCCAGCAGCCTAGACAGGGTAGGGAACGAGCAGTACTTC
-	TRBJ1-2	TRBV28	-	CASSLSGTLKESYTF	TGTGCCAGCAGTCTGTCCGGGACACTCAAGGAAAGCTACACCTTC
TRBD1	TRBJ2-7	TRBV5-1	-	CASSSGTGGEQYF	TGCGCCAGCAGCTCCGGGACAGGGGGCGAGCAGTACTTC
TRBD1	TRBJ2-7	TRBV6-1	-	CASSEWGTASYEQYF	TGTGCCAGCAGTGAATGGGGGACAGCCTCCTACGAGCAGTACTTC
-	TRBJ1-2	TRBV28	-	CASSLFLSGGTTHYGYTF	TGTGCCAGCAGTTTATTCCTGAGCGGAGGGACTACTCACTATGGCTACACCTTC
-	TRBJ1-2	TRBV21-1	-	CASSKAWRGDYGYTF	TGTGCCAGCAGCAAAGCGTGGAGGGGAGATTATGGCTACACCTTC
TRBD2	TRBJ2-4	TRBV30	-	CAWSVGTNLAKNIQYF	TGTGCCTGGAGTGTTGGGACTAATCTAGCCAAAAACATTCAGTACTTC
TRBD2	TRBJ2-3	TRBV7-9	-	CASSFPWTSGSEVADTQYF	TGTGCCAGCAGCTTCCCTTGGACTAGCGGGAGTGAGGTAGCAGATACGCAGTATTTT
TRBD2	TRBJ2-7	TRBV19	-	CASSIAQAGDYEQYF	TGTGCCAGTAGTATAGCGCAAGCGGGAGACTACGAGCAGTACTTC
-	TRBJ1-1	TRBV2	-	CASRVFVETEAFF	TGTGCCAGCAGGGTTTTTGTTGAGACTGAAGCTTTCTTT
-	TRBJ1-2	TRBV24-1	-	CATSKTDYAGYTF	TGTGCCACCAGTAAGACAGATTACGCTGGCTACACCTTC
TRBD1	TRBJ2-5	TRBV2	-	CASSDPGGRITGQETQYF	TGTGCCAGCAGTGATCCAGGGGGCCGCATAACGGGCCAAGAGACCCAGTACTTC
TRBD1	TRBJ2-3	TRBV7-3	-	CASSQTGTDTQYF	TGTGCCAGCAGTCAGACAGGGACAGATACGCAGTATTTT
-	TRBJ2-7	TRBV5-1	-	CASSLAGDKQYF	TGCGCCAGCAGCTTGGCCGGGGACAAGCAGTACTTC
-	TRBJ1-4	TRBV5-1	-	CASSYSGTNEKLFF	TGCGCCAGCAGTTATTCAGGGACAAATGAAAAACTGTTTTTT
-	TRBJ1-6	TRBV4-1	-	CASSQDSQGRSPLHF	TGCGCCAGCAGCCAAGATTCCCAGGGGCGTTCACCCCTCCACTTT
TRBD1	TRBJ2-1	TRBV25-1	-	CASRTGGRRNEQFF	TGTGCCAGCCGAACAGGGGGCCGACGGAATGAGCAGTTCTTC
TRBD1	TRBJ2-4	TRBV18	-	CASSGTGEEKYF	TGTGCCAGCTCAGGGACAGGGGAAGAGAAGTACTTC
-	TRBJ2-1	TRBV30	once	CAWTGWDEQFF	TGTGCCTGGACAGGTTGGGATGAGCAGTTCTTC
-	TRBJ1-6	TRBV7-2	-	CASSLRASTYNSPLHF	TGTGCCAGCAGCTTGAGGGCGTCGACGTATAATTCACCCCTCCACTTT
TRBD2	TRBJ2-7	TRBV13	-	CASSSGRAYEQYF	TGTGCCAGCAGCTCCGGGAGGGCCTACGAGCAGTACTTC